The source of this T cell receptor beta chain is a study of T-cell memory formation after mild COVID-19. Germline CDR1 DFQATT, CDR2 SNEGSKA (reference sequence). The CDR3 loop spans 16 amino acids. Trimming pared 0 bases from V and 2 bases from J, leaving 15 bases between. TCRdb used MiXCR to reprocess the 5' RACE reads, holding one entry per CDR3 protein. The sample has 35,000 to 40,000 distinct CDR3 sequences; 6.1% are singletons. This clonotype was picked up many times. Its antigen remains unidentified. The study's findings and limits: Shrinking CD4+ clones were chiefly CM and EM; CD8+ ones were chiefly EMRA. There was a balanced CD4/CD8 profile in clones contracting day 15 to 85, and later expanders leaned CD4+. Second-wave clones reaching peak frequency on day 37 lacked confirmed SARS-CoV-2 specificity.

The chain combines TRBV20-1 with TRBJ2-3; D might be TRBD2 (6 bases). The receptor was isolated from an adult who had mild COVID-19 (a few samples of this study predate the infection). Cell type and time point are not known. Sequenced material: PBMCs or a T cell subset sorted from them (not recorded which). CDR3 sequence: CSARDVASATTDTQYF. CDR3 nucleotide sequence: TGCAGTGCTAGAGATGTAGCTAGCGCGACCACAGATACGCAGTATTTT.